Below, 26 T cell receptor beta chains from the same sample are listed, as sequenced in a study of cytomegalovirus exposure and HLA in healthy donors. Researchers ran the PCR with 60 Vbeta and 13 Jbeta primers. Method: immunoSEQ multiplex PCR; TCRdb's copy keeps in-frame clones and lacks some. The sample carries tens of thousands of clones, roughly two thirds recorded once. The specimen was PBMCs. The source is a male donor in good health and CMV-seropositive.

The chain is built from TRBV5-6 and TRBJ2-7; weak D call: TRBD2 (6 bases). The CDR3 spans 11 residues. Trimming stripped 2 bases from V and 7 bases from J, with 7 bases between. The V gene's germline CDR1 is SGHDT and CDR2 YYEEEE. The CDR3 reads CASSFAGEQYF. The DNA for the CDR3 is TGTGCCAGCAGCTTCGCGGGGGAGCAGTACTTC.

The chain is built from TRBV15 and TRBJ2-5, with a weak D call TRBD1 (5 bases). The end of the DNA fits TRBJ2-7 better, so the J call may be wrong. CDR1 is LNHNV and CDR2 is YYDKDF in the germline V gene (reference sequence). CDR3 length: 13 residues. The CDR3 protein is CATSRGQGSEQYF. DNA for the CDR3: TGTGCCACCAGCAGAGGCCAGGGAAGCGAGCAGTACTTC.

The CDR3 spells CASSQTQGTDDYGYTF. The CDR3, as DNA: TGCGCCAGCAGCCAAACACAGGGGACTGACGACTATGGCTACACCTTC. This sequence joins TRBV4-3 and TRBJ1-2; 7 bases line up with TRBD1. This CDR3 has 16 amino acids. V lost 2 bases and J lost 3; bases outside the gene matches: 9. Per germline, CDR1 LGHNA and CDR2 YSLEER.

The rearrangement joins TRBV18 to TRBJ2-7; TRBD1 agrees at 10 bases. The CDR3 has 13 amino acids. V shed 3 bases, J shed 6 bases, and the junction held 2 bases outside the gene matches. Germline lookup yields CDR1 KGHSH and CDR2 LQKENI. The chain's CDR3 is CASSPGTGVEQYF. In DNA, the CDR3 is TGTGCCAGCTCACCCGGGACAGGGGTCGAGCAGTACTTC.

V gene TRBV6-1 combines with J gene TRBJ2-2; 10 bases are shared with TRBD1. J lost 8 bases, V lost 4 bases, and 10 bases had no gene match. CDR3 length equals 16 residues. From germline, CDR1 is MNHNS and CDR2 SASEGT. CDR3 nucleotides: TGTGCCAGCAGTGCCCGGGACAGGGGATTGAATGGGGAGCTGTTTTTT. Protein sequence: CASSARDRGLNGELFF.

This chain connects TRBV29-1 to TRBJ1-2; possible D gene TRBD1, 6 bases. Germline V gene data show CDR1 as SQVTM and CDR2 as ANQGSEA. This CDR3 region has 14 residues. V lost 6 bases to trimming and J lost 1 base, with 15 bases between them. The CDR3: CSVTGSNLNYGYTF. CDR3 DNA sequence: TGCAGCGTAACAGGGAGTAACCTTAACTATGGCTACACCTTC. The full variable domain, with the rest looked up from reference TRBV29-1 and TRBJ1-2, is SAVISQKPSRDICQRGTSLTIQCQVDSQVTMMFWYRQQPGQSLTLIATANQGSEATYESGFVIDKFPISRPNLTFSTLTVSNMSPEDSSIYLCSVTGSNLNYGYTFGSGTRLTVV.

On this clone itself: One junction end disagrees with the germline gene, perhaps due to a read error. CDR3 DNA: TGTGCCAGCTCGCCACCGGGCCCCTATACGCGGTATTTT. Protein: CASSPPGPYTRYF. The J gene is TRBJ2-3, the V gene TRBV18; no clear D gene. Germline V gene sequence: CDR1 KGHSH, CDR2 LQKENI. The CDR3 spans 13 residues. Combining the CDR3 with reference TRBV18 and TRBJ2-3 gives the whole variable domain NAGVMQNPRHLVRRRGQEARLRCSPMKGHSHVYWYRQLPEEGLKFMVYLQKENIIDESGMPKERFSAEFPKEGPSILRIQQVVRGDSAAYFCASSPPGPYTRYFGPGTRLTVL.

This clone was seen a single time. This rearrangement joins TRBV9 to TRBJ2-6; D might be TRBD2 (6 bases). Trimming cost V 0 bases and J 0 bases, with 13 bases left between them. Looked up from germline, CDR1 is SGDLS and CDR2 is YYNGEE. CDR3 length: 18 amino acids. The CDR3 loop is CASSVVRGGPSGANVLTF. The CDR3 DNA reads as TGTGCCAGCAGCGTAGTGCGGGGCGGGCCCTCTGGGGCCAACGTCCTGACTTTC.

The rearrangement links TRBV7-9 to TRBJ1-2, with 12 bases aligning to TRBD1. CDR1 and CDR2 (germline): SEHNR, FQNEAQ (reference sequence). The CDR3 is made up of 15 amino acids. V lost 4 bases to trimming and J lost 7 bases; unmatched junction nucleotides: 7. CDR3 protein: CASSSPGQGAIGYTF. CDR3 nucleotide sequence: TGTGCCAGCAGCTCGCCGGGACAGGGGGCTATTGGCTACACCTTC.

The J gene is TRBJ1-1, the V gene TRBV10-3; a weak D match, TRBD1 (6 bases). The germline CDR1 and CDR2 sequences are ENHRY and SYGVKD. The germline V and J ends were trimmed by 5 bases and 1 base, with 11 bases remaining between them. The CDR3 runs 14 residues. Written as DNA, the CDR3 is TGTGCCATCAGTATAGAGACAGGGAACACTGAAGCTTTCTTT. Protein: CAISIETGNTEAFF.

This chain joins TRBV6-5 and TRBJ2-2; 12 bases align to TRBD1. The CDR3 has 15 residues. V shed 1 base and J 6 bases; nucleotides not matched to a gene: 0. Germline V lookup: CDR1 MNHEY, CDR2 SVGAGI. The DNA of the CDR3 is TGTGCCAGCAGTTACTGGGACAGGGGGCCCGGGGAGCTGTTTTTT. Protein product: CASSYWDRGPGELFF.

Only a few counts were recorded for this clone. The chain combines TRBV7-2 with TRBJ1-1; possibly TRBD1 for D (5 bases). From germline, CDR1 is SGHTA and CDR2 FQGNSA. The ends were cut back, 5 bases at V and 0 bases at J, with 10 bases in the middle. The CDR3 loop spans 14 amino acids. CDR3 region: CASSQGVLNTEAFF. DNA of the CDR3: TGTGCCAGCAGCCAAGGGGTACTGAACACTGAAGCTTTCTTT.

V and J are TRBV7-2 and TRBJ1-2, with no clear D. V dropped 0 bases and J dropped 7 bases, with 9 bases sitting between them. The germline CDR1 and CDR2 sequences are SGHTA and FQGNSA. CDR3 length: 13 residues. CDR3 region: CASSLAAGPGYTF. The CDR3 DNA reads TGTGCCAGCAGCTTAGCAGCTGGGCCTGGCTACACCTTC.

The CDR3 DNA is TGTGCCTGGAGGGACCGGGAGCGTTTTACACCGGGAAACACCATATATTTT. Protein: CAWRDRERFTPGNTIYF. The chain joins TRBV30 to TRBJ1-3; D gene ambiguous. Per germline, CDR1 GTSNPN and CDR2 SVGIG (reference sequence). This CDR3 has 17 amino acids. Trimming took off 3 bases at V and 4 bases at J, with 22 bases between the two ends.

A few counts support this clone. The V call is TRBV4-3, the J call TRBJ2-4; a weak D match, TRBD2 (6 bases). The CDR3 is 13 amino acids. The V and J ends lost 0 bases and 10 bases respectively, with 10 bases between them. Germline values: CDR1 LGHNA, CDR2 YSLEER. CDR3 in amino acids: CASSQEEGAIQYF. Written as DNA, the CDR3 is TGCGCCAGCAGCCAAGAGGAGGGAGCTATTCAGTACTTC.

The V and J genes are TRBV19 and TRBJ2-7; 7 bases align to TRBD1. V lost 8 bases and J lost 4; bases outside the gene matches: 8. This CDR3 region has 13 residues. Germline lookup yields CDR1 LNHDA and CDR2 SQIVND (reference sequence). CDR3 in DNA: TGTGCCAGTTCCCAGGGACAGACTTACGAGCAGTACTTC. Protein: CASSQGQTYEQYF.

The CDR3 sequence: CASSLGSGLAGTEQFF. In nucleotides, the CDR3 is TGTGCCAGCAGCTTGGGTTCAGGACTAGCGGGTACTGAGCAGTTCTTC. The chain couples TRBV7-9 to TRBJ2-1; TRBD2 matches at 11 bases. V shed 3 bases and J 9 bases; nucleotides not matched to a gene: 10. There are 16 residues in the CDR3. Germline-derived CDR1 and CDR2 are SEHNR and FQNEAQ (reference sequence).

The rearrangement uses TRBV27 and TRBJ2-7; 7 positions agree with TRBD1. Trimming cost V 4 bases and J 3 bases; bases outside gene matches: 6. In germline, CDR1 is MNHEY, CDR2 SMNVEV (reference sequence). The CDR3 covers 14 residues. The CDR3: CASSSGDRFYEQYF. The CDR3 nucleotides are TGTGCCAGCAGTTCCGGGGACAGATTCTACGAGCAGTACTTC.

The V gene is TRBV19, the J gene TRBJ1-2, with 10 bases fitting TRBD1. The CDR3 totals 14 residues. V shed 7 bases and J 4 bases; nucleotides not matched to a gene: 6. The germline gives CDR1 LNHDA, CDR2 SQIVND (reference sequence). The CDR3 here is CASTDRGHSYGYTF. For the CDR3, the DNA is TGTGCCAGTACAGACAGGGGGCACAGCTATGGCTACACCTTC.

The CDR3 loop reads CASSRGQGKRDSSYNEQFF. The CDR3 bases are TGTGCCAGCAGCAGGGGACAGGGAAAGAGGGATAGCTCCTACAATGAGCAGTTCTTC. V gene TRBV9 combines with J gene TRBJ2-1, with 9 positions matching TRBD1. Germline V CDR1 and CDR2: SGDLS, YYNGEE. V was clipped by 4 bases and J by 0 bases; unmatched bases: 14. The CDR3 runs to 19 residues.

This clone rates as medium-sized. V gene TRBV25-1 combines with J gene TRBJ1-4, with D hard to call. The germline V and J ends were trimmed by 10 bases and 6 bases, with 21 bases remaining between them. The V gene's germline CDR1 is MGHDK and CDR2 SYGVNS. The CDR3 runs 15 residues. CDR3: CATTSGRDGDEKLFF. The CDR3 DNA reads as TGTGCCACGACCTCGGGGAGGGATGGTGATGAAAAACTGTTTTTT.

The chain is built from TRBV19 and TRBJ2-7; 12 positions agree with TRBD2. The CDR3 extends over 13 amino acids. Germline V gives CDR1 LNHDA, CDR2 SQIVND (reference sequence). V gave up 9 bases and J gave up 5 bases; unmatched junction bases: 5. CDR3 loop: CASRLAGADEQYF. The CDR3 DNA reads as TGTGCCAGCCGACTAGCGGGAGCCGACGAGCAGTACTTC.

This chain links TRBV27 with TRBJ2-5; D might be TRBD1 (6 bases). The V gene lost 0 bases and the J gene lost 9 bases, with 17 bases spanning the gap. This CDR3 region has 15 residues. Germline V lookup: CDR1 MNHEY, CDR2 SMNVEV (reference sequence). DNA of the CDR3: TGTGCCAGCAGTTTATCGCTGGGGGCCCGAGGGGCCCAGTACTTC. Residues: CASSLSLGARGAQYF.

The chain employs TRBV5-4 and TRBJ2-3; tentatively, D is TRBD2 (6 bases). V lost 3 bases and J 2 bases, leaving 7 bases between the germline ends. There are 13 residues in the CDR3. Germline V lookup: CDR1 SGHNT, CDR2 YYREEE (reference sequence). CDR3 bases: TGTGCCAGCAGCTGGGACTTCACAGATACGCAGTATTTT. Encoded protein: CASSWDFTDTQYF.

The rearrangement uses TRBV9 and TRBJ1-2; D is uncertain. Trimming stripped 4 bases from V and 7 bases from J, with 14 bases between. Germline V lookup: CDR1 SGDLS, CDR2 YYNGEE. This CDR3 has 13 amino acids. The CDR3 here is CASSIRQGGGYTF. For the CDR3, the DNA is TGTGCCAGCAGCATCCGACAAGGTGGTGGCTACACCTTC.

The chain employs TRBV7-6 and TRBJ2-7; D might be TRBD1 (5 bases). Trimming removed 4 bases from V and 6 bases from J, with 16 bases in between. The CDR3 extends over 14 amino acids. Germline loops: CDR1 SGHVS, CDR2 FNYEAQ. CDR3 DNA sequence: TGTGCCAGCAGCTCTGGGGCAGGGCGGCCCGAGCAGTACTTC. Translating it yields CASSSGAGRPEQYF.